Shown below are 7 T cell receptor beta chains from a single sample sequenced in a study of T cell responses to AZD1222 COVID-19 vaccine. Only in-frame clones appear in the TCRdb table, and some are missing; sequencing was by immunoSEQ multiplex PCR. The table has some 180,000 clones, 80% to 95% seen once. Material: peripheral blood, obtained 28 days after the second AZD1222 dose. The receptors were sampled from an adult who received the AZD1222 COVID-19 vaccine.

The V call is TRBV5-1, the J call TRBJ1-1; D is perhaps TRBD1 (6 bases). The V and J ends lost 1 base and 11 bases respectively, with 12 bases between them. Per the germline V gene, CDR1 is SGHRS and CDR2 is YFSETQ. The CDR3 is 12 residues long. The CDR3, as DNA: TGCGCCAGCAGCTTGTCCAGGGGCGACGCTTTCTTT. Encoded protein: CASSLSRGDAFF.

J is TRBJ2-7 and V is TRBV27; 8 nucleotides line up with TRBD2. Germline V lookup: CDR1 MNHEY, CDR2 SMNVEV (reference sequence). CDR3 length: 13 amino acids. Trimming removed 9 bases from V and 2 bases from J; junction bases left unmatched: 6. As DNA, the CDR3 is TGTGCCAGTGGACTAGCCGCAACCTACGAGCAGTACTTC. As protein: CASGLAATYEQYF.

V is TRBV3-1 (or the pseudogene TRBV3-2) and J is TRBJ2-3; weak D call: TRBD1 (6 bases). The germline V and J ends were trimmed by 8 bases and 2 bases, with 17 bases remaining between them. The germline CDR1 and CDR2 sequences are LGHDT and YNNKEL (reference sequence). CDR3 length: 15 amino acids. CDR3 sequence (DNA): TGTGCCAGCCGGCGCGGACAGACAATCACAGATACGCAGTATTTT. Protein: CASRRGQTITDTQYF.

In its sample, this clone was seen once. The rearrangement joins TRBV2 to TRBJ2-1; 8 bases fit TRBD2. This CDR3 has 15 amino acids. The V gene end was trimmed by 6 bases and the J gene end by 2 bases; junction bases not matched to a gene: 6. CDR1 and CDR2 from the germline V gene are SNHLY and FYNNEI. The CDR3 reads CASRPGGDAYNEQFF. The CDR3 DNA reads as TGTGCCAGCAGACCCGGGGGGGACGCCTACAATGAGCAGTTCTTC.

The CDR3 DNA reads as TGTGCCAGCAGCTCAATTGGGACTAGCGGGTCCTACGAGCAGTACTTC. This encodes CASSSIGTSGSYEQYF. The J gene is TRBJ2-7, the V gene TRBV27; 12 bases align to TRBD2. CDR1 and CDR2 from the germline V gene are MNHEY and SMNVEV (reference sequence). This CDR3 is built from 16 residues. With 6 bases clipped from V and 1 base from J, the junction kept 7 bases outside the gene matches.

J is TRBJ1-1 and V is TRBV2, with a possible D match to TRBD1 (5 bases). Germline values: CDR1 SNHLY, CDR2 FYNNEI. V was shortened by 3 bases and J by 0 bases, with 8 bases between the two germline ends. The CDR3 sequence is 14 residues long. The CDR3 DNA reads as TGTGCCAGCAGTGAGAGGGGAATGAACACTGAAGCTTTCTTT. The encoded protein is CASSERGMNTEAFF. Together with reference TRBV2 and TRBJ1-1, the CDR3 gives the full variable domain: EPEVTQTPSHQVTQMGQEVILRCVPISNHLYFYWYRQILGQKVEFLVSFYNNEISEKSEIFDDQFSVERPDGSNFTLKIRSTKLEDSAMYFCASSERGMNTEAFFGQGTRLTVV.

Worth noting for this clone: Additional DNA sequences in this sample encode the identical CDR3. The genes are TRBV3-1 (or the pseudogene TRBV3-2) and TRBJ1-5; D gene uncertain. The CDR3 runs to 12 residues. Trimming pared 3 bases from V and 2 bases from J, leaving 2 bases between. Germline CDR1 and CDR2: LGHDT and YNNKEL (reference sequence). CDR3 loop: CASSQGNQPQHF. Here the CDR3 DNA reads TGTGCCAGCAGCCAGGGCAATCAGCCCCAGCATTTT.